This T cell receptor (beta chain) was identified during a study of blood T cell repertoires in COVID-19 (dated by TCRdb to 2020 to 2022). Concerning the study at large: Samples covering the acute and convalescent phases of COVID-19 were provided by collaborators in the United States, Italy and Spain. The prospective study material was composed of cDNA or gDNA derived from T cells, B-cell-depleted T cells, or PBMCs. Deeply sampled blood TCRbeta repertoires from subjects exposed to, actively infected with, or recovered from COVID-19 were included in the dataset. The repertoires were released in a freely available public database intended as a resource for research on the immune response to SARS-CoV-2. Samples were obtained from the ongoing ImmuneRACE study (first 160 participants) and from 1,254 subjects provided by 6 global collaborators. A de-identified subject ID, COVID-19 status, age in years and sex were almost always included in the sample metadata. Where available, HLA class I and class II types were taken from metadata supplied by the sample provider and were not determined by assay-based typing.

Samples from volunteer blood donors who had recovered from COVID-19 were contributed by a second Seattle source. Whole blood was collected in K2EDTA tubes by collaborating institutions according to the institutions' own protocols. For TCRbeta analysis, collaborators shipped samples in one of three forms: frozen whole blood, isolated PBMCs, or DNA extracted from either of those sample types. Via the germline V gene (reference sequence), CDR1 is MNHEY and CDR2 SMNVEV. Taken from cysteine to phenylalanine, the CDR3 has 15 residues. Just the 45-base CDR3 DNA is kept, in frame starting at base 1. The junction shows trimming of 0 bases on V and 8 bases on J, plus 16 bases between the germline ends. The sample holds one count of this clone. It lacks a known antigen. No much larger clone exists at a distance of one base, and base qualities are not known. Here is what the overall study found, with its caveats: The quantity of clinical and demographic metadata differed by source and by participant and was supplied without curation.

TCRbeta CDR3 regions were amplified from genomic DNA using the immunoSEQ Assay, a bias-controlled multiplex PCR. The original pipeline was this. The number of nucleated cells in each sample was estimated from the amplification of reference gene primers within the assay. To quantify the absolute abundance of each unique TCRbeta CDR3 rearrangement, sequence reads were collapsed and filtered. For each sample, productive Simpson clonality was calculated as the square root of Simpson's diversity index over productive rearrangements. The immuneACCESS repertoire file appears here via TCRdb, limited to in-frame rearrangements. These files lack a portion of the clones; in checked studies, under half of the deficit traces to unresolved V genes, and the cause of the others is not known. V, J and clone size are taken as reported in that table, and D and trimming were inferred from the DNA itself. Present in this sample are 190,000 or so clones, 80% to 90% of which were seen just once. The ten biggest clones cover over 0.7% of the sample.

What was sequenced was peripheral blood. The chain is made from TRBV27 and TRBJ1-2; the D gene identity is not certain. The sequence was collected from a woman under 30 who had recovered from COVID-19. The nucleotide sequence reads as follows: TGTGCCAGCAGTTTATCAAGTGCGGGTCGGAGCGGCTACACCTTC. It encodes CASSLSSAGRSGYTF.